Below are 14 T cell receptor beta chains sequenced from a single sample in a study of blood T cell repertoires in COVID-19. Here immunoSEQ multiplex PCR was the method, and the copy in TCRdb shows in-frame clones only, minus some. The sample includes 140,000 to 150,000 clones, around four fifths of them seen just once. Material for sequencing was peripheral blood. These TCRs come from a human donor in a cohort sampled during active COVID-19.

V is TRBV4-3 and J is TRBJ2-3; perhaps TRBD1 as D (6 bases). Germline V gene sequence: CDR1 LGHNA, CDR2 YSLEER. The V end lost 5 bases, the J end lost 1 base, and 16 bases lay between the germline ends. There are 16 residues in the CDR3. The CDR3 sequence: CASSFGVDRRTDTQYF. DNA for the CDR3: TGCGCCAGCAGCTTCGGCGTCGACAGGCGCACAGATACGCAGTATTTT.

This rearrangement joins TRBV9 to TRBJ2-5; 8 nucleotides line up with TRBD2. The CDR3 is 15 amino acids. In germline, CDR1 is SGDLS, CDR2 YYNGEE. V was clipped by 4 bases and J by 0 bases; unmatched bases: 5. CDR3 in amino acids: CASSFTAGDQETQYF. The CDR3 DNA follows: TGTGCCAGCAGCTTCACAGCGGGGGACCAAGAGACCCAGTACTTC.

The chain links TRBV4-3 to TRBJ1-2; D unclear. The germline V gene encodes CDR1 LGHNA and CDR2 YSLEER. Trimming cost V 7 bases and J 4 bases, with 7 bases left between them. The CDR3 is made up of 11 amino acids. This CDR3 is CASKGGYGYTF. CDR3 nucleotides: TGCGCCAGCAAAGGAGGCTATGGCTACACCTTC.

This clone was counted once. The chain couples TRBV9 to TRBJ1-5, with a weak D call TRBD1 (5 bases). The CDR3 is 16 amino acids. The V gene lost 1 base and the J gene lost 5 bases, with 16 bases spanning the gap. Germline V gives CDR1 SGDLS, CDR2 YYNGEE. The CDR3 nucleotides are TGTGCCAGCAGCGTATCAGGGAACCCCCCTGATCAGCCCCAGCATTTT. This sequence encodes CASSVSGNPPDQPQHF.

The rearrangement links TRBV3-1 (or the pseudogene TRBV3-2) to TRBJ2-7; 8 bases fit TRBD1. The CDR3 is made up of 15 amino acids. V lost 1 base, J lost 2 bases, and 4 bases stayed unmatched. Germline V gene data show CDR1 as LGHDT and CDR2 as YNNKEL (reference sequence). CDR3 coding DNA: TGTGCCAGCAGCCAAGCTCCAGGGGGCCCCTACGAGCAGTACTTC. This sequence encodes CASSQAPGGPYEQYF.

The chain recombines TRBV7-6 with TRBJ2-7; a weak D match, TRBD1 (6 bases). Germline V lookup: CDR1 SGHVS, CDR2 FNYEAQ. V lost 3 bases to trimming and J lost 3 bases, with 9 bases between them. The CDR3 loop spans 13 amino acids. The CDR3 DNA sequence: TGTGCCAGCAGCTTCCGACAGGACTACGAGCAGTACTTC. Translation: CASSFRQDYEQYF.

The chain recombines TRBV27 with TRBJ2-7; D call uncertain. In germline, CDR1 is MNHEY, CDR2 SMNVEV (reference sequence). This CDR3 contains 15 residues. V shed 4 bases and J shed 0 bases, with 13 bases lying between them. CDR3 in DNA: TGTGCCAGCAGTTATGCAGGCCTAAGCTCCTACGAGCAGTACTTC. Translating it yields CASSYAGLSSYEQYF.

The rearrangement uses TRBV5-1 and TRBJ2-6, with a possible D match to TRBD2 (5 bases). Between the trimmed V and J ends, which lost 0 bases and 2 bases, there was a span of 6 bases. The CDR3 has 15 amino acids. CDR1 SGHRS and CDR2 YFSETQ come from the germline V gene. CDR3 bases: TGCGCCAGCAGCTTGGGGGGAGCTGGGGCCAACGTCCTGACTTTC. It is translated as CASSLGGAGANVLTF.

The V and J genes are TRBV5-6 and TRBJ2-1; TRBD2 agrees at 10 bases. With V trimmed by 3 bases and J by 8 bases, 17 bases remained unmatched. Germline-derived CDR1 and CDR2 are SGHDT and YYEEEE. The CDR3 length is 18 residues. This CDR3 reads CASSSRRLAGKGGHEQFF. The CDR3 bases are TGTGCCAGCAGCTCTAGGCGACTAGCGGGTAAGGGGGGCCATGAGCAGTTCTTC.

As to this clone: At the DNA level, this CDR3 is encoded by other sequences in the same sample as well. This CDR3 is CASSTRETQYF. CDR3 sequence (DNA): TGTGCCAGCAGCACCCGGGAGACCCAGTACTTC. The chain has TRBV2 and TRBJ2-5; unclear D gene. V lost 6 bases and J 5 bases, leaving 7 bases between the germline ends. This CDR3 has 11 residues. Per the germline V gene, CDR1 is SNHLY and CDR2 is FYNNEI.

V is TRBV27 and J is TRBJ1-1; D is possibly TRBD1 (6 bases). With 6 bases removed from V and 10 bases from J, the gap between germline ends came to 18 bases. The V gene's germline CDR1 is MNHEY and CDR2 SMNVEV (reference sequence). The CDR3 sequence is 13 residues long. As DNA, the CDR3 is TGTGCCAGCAGGCCGTTGGGGGCGGCCCGAGCTTTCTTT. It codes for CASRPLGAARAFF.

The chain has TRBV5-6 and TRBJ1-2; D gene unclear. V lost 2 bases to trimming and J lost 2 bases, with 7 bases between them. CDR3 length: 13 amino acids. Germline values: CDR1 SGHDT, CDR2 YYEEEE. The CDR3 DNA reads as TGTGCCAGCAGCTTTGGCGGAAACTATGGCTACACCTTC. Translated, it gives CASSFGGNYGYTF.

The gene calls are TRBV3-1 (or the pseudogene TRBV3-2) and TRBJ2-1; 8 bases line up with TRBD2. J gave up 7 bases and V 5 bases, and 10 bases lay outside the gene matches. Germline V gives CDR1 LGHDT, CDR2 YNNKEL (reference sequence). The CDR3 spans 15 residues. DNA of the CDR3: TGTGCCAGCAGCGCCGCGGGGGGCCCCCGGAATGAGCAGTTCTTC. Its translation: CASSAAGGPRNEQFF.

This rearrangement joins TRBV19 to TRBJ2-1, with a weak D call TRBD2 (6 bases). The CDR3 covers 11 residues. Germline V gene data show CDR1 as LNHDA and CDR2 as SQIVND (reference sequence). V shed 3 bases and J shed 9 bases, with 6 bases lying between them. CDR3 DNA sequence: TGTGCCAGTAGTATGGGGGGTGAGCAGTTCTTC. This translates into CASSMGGEQFF.